The entry that follows covers one TCR beta chain sequence. Its antigen is currently not known. One base away there is no much larger clone; base qualities are not given. The entire isolated RNA was reverse transcribed using the High Capacity cDNA Reverse Transcription Kit, and thus expressed TCRB transcripts were sequenced. Deep immunoSEQ sequencing was performed on naive, central memory and regulatory T cell samples, with an average of approximately 4 million total reads per sample. Sorted cells were lysed in RLT buffer and RNA was extracted with DNase-treated RNeasy Micro or Mini kits, depending on cell number. To prevent cross-contamination, every cell subset was processed on its own, while patient and healthy donor samples were processed together. TCRB sequences were amplified from cDNA with the immunoSEQ multiplex PCR, producing 87-bp fragments spanning the CDR3 region. Sequencing of the amplicons was done on the Illumina HiSeq platform. From the authors' description of their analysis: Synthetic template baselines were used to correct PCR bias computationally, reads within Hamming distance 2 were collapsed, and singletons that could not be merged were discarded. Reads were aligned against IMGT so that V, D and J genes, CDR3 length and insertions or deletions at six rearrangement sites could be assigned. Within each subset, clonotype counts were normalized to sorted cell number, and only after that were true diversity and Gini coefficients computed with the tcR R package. The overlap coefficient, calculated on TCRB nucleotide sequences, was used to measure repertoire sharing. Out-of-frame TCRB sequences from naive cells were analyzed as a proxy for the pre-selection repertoire. This immuneACCESS table, as held by TCRdb, lists in-frame sequences with V and J called but not all clones. Of the missing ones, under half trace to an unresolved V gene in checked studies; the others have no known cause. V, J and clone size were drawn from that table, and D and trimming were deduced from the DNA. The table for this sample lists 250,000 to 350,000 clones; approximately 15% of them were counted only once. Jointly, the top ten make up over 0.015% of the sample.

This sample is part of a study of beta chain features in type 1 diabetes (dated by TCRdb to the late 2010s). With respect to the entire study: Mean age, gender distribution, total cell number and subset yield did not differ between patients and healthy donors. Naive and central memory subsets were obtained from all 28 donors, but regulatory and stem cell-like memory subsets were isolated from only 8 patients and 8 healthy donors. Across all samples, around 99 million sorted cells were examined, and cell number per subset correlated strongly with RNA yield. In the study, recently diagnosed type 1 diabetes patients and matched healthy donors were compared on the TCRB repertoires of their sorted circulating CD4+ T cell subsets. Summary of the overall study and its limitations: A moderate but significant shortening of TCRB CDR3 length was observed in type 1 diabetes patients in all four CD4+ subsets. Fewer insertions and more nucleotide deletions at VDJ recombination sites were observed in patients with type 1 diabetes, implying thymic rearrangement abnormalities. Because small numbers of individuals were included in the HLA sub-analyses, any influence of HLA type on TCRB rearrangement was left unresolved. Naive, central memory and regulatory TCRB repertoires appeared more similar among patients than among healthy donors. Shorter templates might have been favored by PCR, but patient and control samples were amplified and corrected together, so both groups would have been affected equally by any skew. Because cDNA was sequenced instead of genomic DNA, activated cells with high expression could be over-represented, although the groups did not differ in activation or CD3 levels.

A single peripheral blood draw of about 116 mL on average was collected from each donor into heparinised tubes. Using a panel that included CD45RO, CCR7, CD25, CD127, CD95 and CD27, naive, central memory, regulatory and stem cell-like memory CD4+ T cells were sorted on a BD FACSAria II. A purity above 98% was achieved for all sorted populations. Right away, PBMCs were isolated by Lymphoprep density gradient centrifugation and were stained directly, with no culture step. Samples were stained and sorted in pairs, with one healthy donor and one patient per experiment, so that batch effects were minimized. The germline V gene gives CDR1 as SNHLY and CDR2 as FYNNEI. V gives up 6 bases and J gives up 0 bases, and the segment between their germline ends measures 8 bases. The CDR3 spans 14 residues, from the cysteine through the phenylalanine. The CDR3 DNA has 42 bases and is translated from base 1.

The chain is encoded by TRBV2 joined to TRBJ2-2, with no confidently assigned D gene. This TCR was sampled from a man aged 25-45 years with type 1 diabetes. Sequenced: naive CD4+ T cells from blood. The sample's cell subset or site, from its label and the paper: true naive CD4+ T cells. The CDR3: CASRRSANTGELFF. The DNA sequence reads TGTGCCAGCAGAAGAAGCGCGAACACCGGGGAGCTGTTTTTT.